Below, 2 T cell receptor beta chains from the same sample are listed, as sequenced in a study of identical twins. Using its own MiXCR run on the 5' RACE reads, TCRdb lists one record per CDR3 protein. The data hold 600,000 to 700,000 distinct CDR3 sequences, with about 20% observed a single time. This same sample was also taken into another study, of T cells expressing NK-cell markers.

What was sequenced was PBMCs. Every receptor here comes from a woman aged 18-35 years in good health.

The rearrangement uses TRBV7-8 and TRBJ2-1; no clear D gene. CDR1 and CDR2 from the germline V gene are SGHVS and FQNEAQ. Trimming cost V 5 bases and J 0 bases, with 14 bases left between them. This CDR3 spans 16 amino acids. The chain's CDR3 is CASSVRDLSSYNEQFF. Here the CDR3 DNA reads TGTGCCAGCAGCGTTCGCGACTTAAGCTCCTACAATGAGCAGTTCTTC.

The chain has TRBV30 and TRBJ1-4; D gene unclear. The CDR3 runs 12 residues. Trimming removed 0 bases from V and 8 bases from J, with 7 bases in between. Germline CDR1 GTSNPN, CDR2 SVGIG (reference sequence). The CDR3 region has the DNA TGTGCCTGGAGTGTTCGGGCCGAAAAACTGTTTTTT. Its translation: CAWSVRAEKLFF.